This T cell receptor beta chain was sequenced during a study of cytomegalovirus exposure and HLA in healthy donors. The CDR3 is 15 residues long. CDR1 and CDR2 from the germline V gene are SGHDT and YYEEEE. The junction had 2 bases not matched to a gene; V was cut back by 3 bases and J by 4 bases. Assay used: immunoSEQ multiplex PCR; TCRdb lists only in-frame clones, some missing. This sample has about 98,000 clones, with 87% found just once. This clone turned up a few times. The antigen is not known. Findings and limits, study-wide: A subsequent analysis found that TCR clusters from the first cohort also tended to co-occur in the 120 or so validation repertoires, with 90% to 95% of cluster scores above 0. The authors confirmed in vitro that three CMV-associated chains were specific for CMV antigens.

The sample was PBMCs. The sequence was collected from a woman in her twenties or thirties in good health and CMV-seronegative. The chain is built from TRBV5-6 and TRBJ2-2; TRBD1 matches at 11 bases. This CDR3 reads CASSWGQGVTGELFF. The CDR3 DNA follows: TGTGCCAGCAGCTGGGGACAGGGGGTCACCGGGGAGCTGTTTTTT. The full variable domain, rest sourced from reference TRBV5-6 and TRBJ2-2, is DAGVTQSPTHLIKTRGQQVTLRCSPKSGHDTVSWYQQALGQGPQFIFQYYEEEERQRGNFPDRFSGHQFPNYSSELNVNALLLGDSALYLCASSWGQGVTGELFFGEGSRLTVL.